Following are 20 T cell receptor beta chains from one sample sequenced in a study of T cell repertoires in cytomegalovirus infection. These receptors have no identified antigens. TCRdb redid the calling of the reads with MiXCR, one entry per CDR3 protein. The sample lists some 120,000 distinct CDR3 sequences, about a tenth occurring once. Sequenced: PBMCs, sequenced either directly or after in vitro stimulation (not recorded which). These receptors were collected from a human donor in good health (CMV status not recorded). Some clones in this sample may be carry-over from other donors' samples.

This clonotype came up many times. The chain is built from TRBV7-2 and TRBJ1-5; weak D call: TRBD1 (6 bases). The germline V and J ends were trimmed by 4 bases and 6 bases, with 13 bases remaining between them. The CDR3 length is 14 residues. Germline V gene data show CDR1 as SGHTA and CDR2 as FQGNSA. The CDR3 region has the DNA TGTGCCAGCAGCTGGGGGGGGGGCAGTCAGCCCCAGCATTTT. Protein sequence: CASSWGGGSQPQHF.

In this sample, this clonotype turned up many times. This chain links TRBV20-1 with TRBJ2-3; 9 nucleotides align to TRBD2. Germline CDR1 is DFQATT and CDR2 is SNEGSKA (reference sequence). Trimming took 6 bases from V and 1 from J; bases not matched to a gene: 5. This CDR3 contains 14 residues. CDR3 in DNA: TGCAGTGCACCCATAGCGGGAGGCACAGATACGCAGTATTTT. This encodes CSAPIAGGTDTQYF.

This clonotype was seen repeatedly, ten times or more. The rearrangement uses TRBV7-6 and TRBJ2-5; D not resolved. The germline V gene has CDR1 SGHVS and CDR2 FNYEAQ. Trimming pared 2 bases from V and 3 bases from J, leaving 16 bases between. CDR3 length: 16 residues. The CDR3 coding sequence is TGTGCCAGCAGCTTACAGTCCCCCTACTACAAAGAGACCCAGTACTTC. The encoded protein is CASSLQSPYYKETQYF.

This clonotype occurred many times. The V gene is TRBV7-2, the J gene TRBJ1-1; D unclear. Germline loops: CDR1 SGHTA, CDR2 FQGNSA. V lost 4 bases and J 0 bases, leaving 9 bases between the germline ends. This CDR3 comprises 14 residues. In DNA form, the CDR3 reads TGTGCCAGCAGCTCGATGAACATGAACACTGAAGCTTTCTTT. Its translation is CASSSMNMNTEAFF.

This clonotype was observed a handful of times. V and J are TRBV6-2 or TRBV6-3 and TRBJ2-5, with D perhaps matching TRBD1 or TRBD2 (5 bases each). V lost 3 bases to trimming and J lost 7 bases, with 21 bases between them. In germline, CDR1 is MNHEY, CDR2 SVGEGT. CDR3 length: 16 amino acids. CDR3 DNA sequence: TGTGCCAGCAGTTATGAGACCGGGACCCAAGCCGGGACCCAGTACTTC. The encoded protein is CASSYETGTQAGTQYF.

This clonotype was seen at least ten times. The chain carries TRBV12-3 or TRBV12-4 and TRBJ2-5, with a weak D call TRBD1 (6 bases). This CDR3 comprises 14 residues. V was cut by 6 bases and J by 4 bases, with 15 bases left in between. In DNA form, the CDR3 reads TGTGCCAGCAGCTTCACAGGGATGGGAGAGACCCAGTACTTC. This sequence encodes CASSFTGMGETQYF.

This clonotype was seen a handful of times. The chain is built from TRBV5-1 and TRBJ2-6, with D perhaps matching TRBD1 (6 bases). Germline CDR1 is SGHRS and CDR2 is YFSETQ. CDR3 length: 17 amino acids. Trimming took off 4 bases at V and 0 bases at J, with 14 bases between the two ends. CDR3 loop: CASSPHSQGSGANVLTF. CDR3 nucleotides: TGCGCCAGCAGCCCCCATTCACAGGGCTCTGGGGCCAACGTCCTGACTTTC.

The gene calls are TRBV2 and TRBJ1-5; 11 bases align to TRBD1. Per the germline V gene, CDR1 is SNHLY and CDR2 is FYNNEI. V lost 1 base to trimming and J lost 6 bases; unmatched junction nucleotides: 2. This CDR3 has 15 residues. CDR3 DNA: TGTGCCAGCAGTGAAGAAGGGACAGGGGGTCAGCCCCAGCATTTT. Amino acid sequence: CASSEEGTGGQPQHF. Complete variable domain (other parts from reference TRBV2 and TRBJ1-5): EPEVTQTPSHQVTQMGQEVILRCVPISNHLYFYWYRQILGQKVEFLVSFYNNEISEKSEIFDDQFSVERPDGSNFTLKIRSTKLEDSAMYFCASSEEGTGGQPQHFGDGTRLSIL.

In nucleotides, the CDR3 is TGTGCCAGCAGTGAATTCGGAGAGTTGGGAGATACGCAGTATTTT. This gives the protein CASSEFGELGDTQYF. J is TRBJ2-3 and V is TRBV25-1, with D uncertain. The CDR3 runs to 15 residues. Between the trimmed V and J ends, which lost 1 base and 5 bases, there was a span of 13 bases. CDR1 is MGHDK and CDR2 is SYGVNS in the germline V gene. Full variable domain (missing parts from reference TRBV25-1 and TRBJ2-3): EADIYQTPRYLVIGTGKKITLECSQTMGHDKMYWYQQDPGMELHLIHYSYGVNSTEKGDLSSESTVSRIRTEHFPLTLESARPSHTSQYLCASSEFGELGDTQYFGPGTRLTVL.

This clonotype was found many times. The CDR3 DNA follows: TGTGCCAGCAGCCCTGGGGGGGTTCTTGAAAAACTGTTTTTT. Encoded protein: CASSPGGVLEKLFF. The chain recombines TRBV7-2 with TRBJ1-4; D may be TRBD1 (5 bases). The germline gives CDR1 SGHTA, CDR2 FQGNSA. Trimming removed 5 bases from V and 7 bases from J, with 14 bases in between. The CDR3 covers 14 residues.

The sample holds many counts of this clonotype. In nucleotides, the CDR3 is TGTGCCAGCAGCTTAGCGCGGGGAGAGGGCGAGCAGTACGTC. Its translation is CASSLARGEGEQYV. The chain links TRBV7-2 to TRBJ2-7, with D possibly matching TRBD2 (6 bases). Trimming removed 0 bases from V and 6 bases from J, with 12 bases in between. Germline loops: CDR1 SGHTA, CDR2 FQGNSA. The CDR3 sequence is 14 residues long.

The rearrangement links TRBV7-9 to TRBJ2-7; D may be TRBD1 (5 bases). Germline values: CDR1 SEHNR, CDR2 FQNEAQ (reference sequence). This CDR3 comprises 14 residues. Trimming took off 11 bases at V and 2 bases at J, with 19 bases between the two ends. The CDR3 nucleotides read TGTGCCCGTACCTTTTCCGCAGGGCCCTACGAGCAGTACGTC. Amino acids: CARTFSAGPYEQYV.

The V gene is TRBV6-8, the J gene TRBJ2-3; 7 bases align to TRBD1. With 6 bases clipped from V and 1 base from J, the junction kept 10 bases outside the gene matches. The V gene's germline CDR1 is MNHGY and CDR2 SAAAGT. There are 16 residues in the CDR3. The CDR3 DNA follows: TGTGCCAGCAGCGCCCACACCGGGACAGGCACAGATACGCAGTATTTT. The encoded protein is CASSAHTGTGTDTQYF.

There are a few counts of this clonotype. The J gene is TRBJ2-7, the V gene TRBV12-3 or TRBV12-4, with D possibly TRBD2 on 6 matching bases. V lost 4 bases and J 2 bases, leaving 9 bases between the germline ends. This CDR3 is 13 amino acids long. The CDR3 loop is CASSSGEAYEQYF. In nucleotides, the CDR3 is TGTGCCAGCAGTTCGGGAGAAGCCTACGAGCAGTACTTC.

This clonotype was recorded at least ten times. The V gene is TRBV6-6, the J gene TRBJ2-7, with 8 bases that match TRBD2. Germline trimming cut 11 bases from V and 0 bases from J; bases unmatched to any gene: 12. The CDR3 covers 15 residues. Germline V gene sequence: CDR1 MNHNY, CDR2 SVGAGI (reference sequence). CDR3 sequence: CAGGGRHPSSYEQYF. The CDR3 DNA reads TGTGCCGGGGGCGGGAGGCACCCGAGCTCCTACGAGCAGTACTTC.

This chain connects TRBV4-3 to TRBJ1-2; no clear D. The CDR3 is made up of 16 amino acids. The germline V and J ends were trimmed by 1 base and 4 bases, with 16 bases remaining between them. Germline V lookup: CDR1 LGHNA, CDR2 YSLEER. The CDR3 DNA follows: TGCGCCAGCAGCCAAGGAGTCTCCCCGCATTTCTATGGCTACACCTTC. This gives the protein CASSQGVSPHFYGYTF.

The V and J genes are TRBV7-9 and TRBJ1-2; TRBD1 matches 8 bases. The V gene's germline CDR1 is SEHNR and CDR2 FQNEAQ (reference sequence). V shed 5 bases, J shed 0 bases, and the junction held 5 bases outside the gene matches. This CDR3 is built from 15 residues. Here the CDR3 reads CASSLRQGTNYGYTF. CDR3 bases: TGTGCCAGCAGCCTTCGACAGGGGACTAACTATGGCTACACCTTC.

This rearrangement joins TRBV5-4 to TRBJ2-5, with 10 bases fitting TRBD2. CDR3 length: 17 amino acids. From germline, CDR1 is SGHNT and CDR2 YYREEE (reference sequence). V gave up 2 bases and J gave up 2 bases; unmatched junction bases: 9. Here the CDR3 DNA reads TGTGCCAGCAGCTTAGGTGGTAGCGGGAGGTTACAAGAGACCCAGTACTTC. This sequence encodes CASSLGGSGRLQETQYF.

This clonotype was picked up many times. V usage is TRBV7-2 and J usage is TRBJ2-2; no clear D. This CDR3 region has 12 residues. Trimming removed 8 bases at V and 6 bases at J, with 10 bases between. The germline CDR1 and CDR2 sequences are SGHTA and FQGNSA. CDR3 nucleotide sequence: TGTGCCAGCCTCCCCGTCGCCGGGGAGCTGTTTTTT. Its protein is CASLPVAGELFF.

The rearrangement uses TRBV5-1 and TRBJ2-3; perhaps TRBD2 as D (6 bases). The CDR3 has 13 residues. Deletions cut 4 bases from V and 4 bases from J, with 10 bases between. Germline V gene data show CDR1 as SGHRS and CDR2 as YFSETQ. Here the CDR3 reads CASSVTSPDTQYF. CDR3 coding DNA: TGCGCCAGCAGCGTTACTAGCCCAGATACGCAGTATTTT.